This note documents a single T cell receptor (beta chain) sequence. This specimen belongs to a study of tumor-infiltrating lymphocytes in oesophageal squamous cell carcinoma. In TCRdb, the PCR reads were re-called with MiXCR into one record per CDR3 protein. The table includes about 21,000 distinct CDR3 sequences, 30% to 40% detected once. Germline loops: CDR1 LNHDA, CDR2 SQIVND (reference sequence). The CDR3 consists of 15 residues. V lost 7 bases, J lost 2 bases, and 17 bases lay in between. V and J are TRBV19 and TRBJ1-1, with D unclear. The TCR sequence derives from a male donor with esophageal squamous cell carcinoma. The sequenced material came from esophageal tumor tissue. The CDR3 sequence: CASTTTRRANTEAFF. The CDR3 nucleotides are TGTGCCAGTACCACGACCCGTAGAGCAAACACTGAAGCTTTCTTT.